These 14 T cell receptor beta chains were all obtained from the same sample, sequenced in a study of CD8 T cells in Susac syndrome. RNA was extracted with the RNeasy kit, and a quantity of about 0.45 to 1 ug was reverse transcribed using random hexamers. TCRdb passed the immunoSEQ multiplex PCR reads through MiXCR, listing each CDR3 protein once. This sample has more than 110,000 distinct CDR3 sequences, with about 94% found just once. Sequencing input: CD8+ T cells from PBMCs. These receptors were collected from a human donor in good health.

The chain combines TRBV27 with TRBJ2-3, with D unclear. Germline V gives CDR1 MNHEY, CDR2 SMNVEV (reference sequence). The CDR3 sequence is 15 residues long. V was shortened by 7 bases and J by 2 bases, with 16 bases between the two germline ends. In DNA form, the CDR3 reads TGTGCCAGCACCCCTCCAACGGGTCCCACAGATACGCAGTATTTT. Protein product: CASTPPTGPTDTQYF.

Here the CDR3 DNA reads TGTGCCAGCTGGTCAGGGCTTGACGGTCCCCAGCATTTT. Encoded protein: CASWSGLDGPQHF. The rearrangement joins TRBV6-2 or TRBV6-3 to TRBJ1-5; maybe TRBD1 (5 bases). CDR1 is MNHEY, CDR2 SVGEGT, per germline. The CDR3 runs 13 residues. V shed 8 bases and J shed 10 bases, with 18 bases lying between them.

The chain recombines TRBV7-9 with TRBJ1-4; D remains ambiguous. From germline, CDR1 is SEHNR and CDR2 FQNEAQ (reference sequence). This CDR3 has 13 amino acids. V lost 0 bases to trimming and J lost 8 bases, with 7 bases between them. The CDR3 DNA follows: TGTGCCAGCAGCTTAGCGCTGGGGGAAAAACTGTTTTTT. Encoded protein: CASSLALGEKLFF.

This rearrangement joins TRBV4-3 to TRBJ2-1; 8 nucleotides align to TRBD1. V gave up 1 base and J gave up 8 bases; unmatched junction bases: 4. The CDR3 has 14 residues. The germline gives CDR1 LGHNA, CDR2 YSLEER. CDR3 region: CASSQGTGSYEQFF. CDR3 coding DNA: TGCGCCAGCAGCCAAGGGACAGGGAGTTATGAGCAGTTCTTC.

This rearrangement joins TRBV5-4 to TRBJ2-5; 8 bases map to TRBD2. This CDR3 spans 14 amino acids. Trimming removed 0 bases from V and 5 bases from J; junction bases left unmatched: 3. Germline assignment: CDR1 SGHNT and CDR2 YYREEE (reference sequence). The CDR3 spells CASSLGTSQETQYF. The CDR3 DNA reads TGTGCCAGCAGCTTGGGGACTAGCCAGGAGACCCAGTACTTC.

V usage is TRBV9 and J usage is TRBJ2-7, with TRBD2 identical over 9 bases. Looked up from germline, CDR1 is SGDLS and CDR2 is YYNGEE. CDR3 length: 14 residues. Trimming at V came to 3 bases and at J to 3 bases, leaving 4 bases not matched to a gene. The CDR3: CASSAGTSNYEQYF. Here the CDR3 DNA reads TGTGCCAGCAGCGCAGGGACTAGCAACTACGAGCAGTACTTC.

The V call is TRBV11-2, the J call TRBJ2-5; no reliable D call. Germline CDR1 reads SGHAT; CDR2 reads FQNNGV. The CDR3 has 12 residues. V was cut by 1 base and J by 6 bases, with 6 bases left in between. CDR3 residues: CASSLVSKTQYF. The CDR3 nucleotides are TGTGCCAGCAGCTTAGTCTCGAAGACCCAGTACTTC. The full variable domain, in which reference TRBV11-2 and TRBJ2-5 provide the parts outside the CDR3, is EAGVAQSPRYKIIEKRQSVAFWCNPISGHATLYWYQQILGQGPKLLIQFQNNGVVDDSQLPKDRFSAERLKGVDSTLKIQPAKLEDSAVYLCASSLVSKTQYFGPGTRLLVL.

The rearrangement links TRBV25-1 to TRBJ2-2; a possible D gene is TRBD2 (5 bases). CDR3 length equals 16 residues. V was pared by 2 bases and J by 0 bases, with 10 bases between. The germline V gene has CDR1 MGHDK and CDR2 SYGVNS. The CDR3 protein is CASSERLAPNTGELFF. The CDR3 coding sequence is TGTGCCAGCAGTGAACGGCTAGCCCCGAACACCGGGGAGCTGTTTTTT.

The chain has TRBV27 and TRBJ2-7, with 7 bases aligning to TRBD1. With V trimmed by 8 bases and J by 3 bases, 1 base remained unmatched. Germline V gives CDR1 MNHEY, CDR2 SMNVEV (reference sequence). CDR3 length equals 11 residues. CDR3 loop: CASWDSYEQYF. CDR3 nucleotide sequence: TGTGCCAGCTGGGACAGCTACGAGCAGTACTTC.

The J gene is TRBJ1-4, the V gene TRBV7-9; 10 bases fit TRBD1. V gave up 4 bases and J gave up 6 bases; unmatched junction bases: 8. Germline-derived CDR1 and CDR2 are SEHNR and FQNEAQ (reference sequence). CDR3 length: 16 amino acids. This CDR3 is CASSSIGQGEDEKLFF. The CDR3 DNA reads as TGTGCCAGCAGCTCAATCGGACAGGGGGAAGATGAAAAACTGTTTTTT.

V gene TRBV12-3 or TRBV12-4 combines with J gene TRBJ2-3, with D perhaps matching TRBD2 (6 bases). Trimming removed 3 bases from V and 1 base from J, with 20 bases in between. There are 18 residues in the CDR3. This chain's CDR3 is CASSFLVFGGGGTDTQYF. CDR3 in DNA: TGTGCCAGCAGTTTTCTGGTATTTGGGGGAGGCGGCACAGATACGCAGTATTTT.

The V call is TRBV9, the J call TRBJ2-3, with D unresolved. The CDR3 spans 14 residues. Germline CDR1 SGDLS, CDR2 YYNGEE. V was cut by 0 bases and J by 6 bases, with 11 bases left in between. CDR3 sequence reads: CASSVEPYPDTQYF. Here the CDR3 DNA reads TGTGCCAGCAGCGTAGAGCCCTATCCGGATACGCAGTATTTT.

This chain joins TRBV7-2 and TRBJ1-5; the D is unclear. Germline V gene data show CDR1 as SGHTA and CDR2 as FQGNSA. This CDR3 comprises 15 residues. Deletions cut 3 bases from V and 2 bases from J, with 11 bases between. The CDR3 protein is CASSLGPVGNQPQHF. CDR3 nucleotides: TGTGCCAGCAGCTTGGGCCCCGTTGGCAATCAGCCCCAGCATTTT.

The chain links TRBV5-4 to TRBJ2-6; 10 nucleotides line up with TRBD2. Trimming cost V 2 bases and J 2 bases; bases outside gene matches: 4. Germline values: CDR1 SGHNT, CDR2 YYREEE (reference sequence). The CDR3 is 17 amino acids. The CDR3 spells CASSLKAGGPGANVLTF. CDR3 sequence (DNA): TGTGCCAGCAGCTTAAAAGCGGGAGGGCCTGGGGCCAACGTCCTGACTTTC.